Listed here are 29 T cell receptor beta chains from one sample, sequenced in a study of blood T cell repertoires in COVID-19. The data were produced by immunoSEQ multiplex PCR, yet TCRdb's version contains in-frame clones alone and is incomplete. The data contain about 180,000 clones, almost 80% of them singletons. Sequencing was carried out using PBMCs or T cells enriched from blood (not recorded which). The receptor source for this set is a woman aged 45-60 years who had recovered from COVID-19.

V is TRBV25-1 and J is TRBJ2-2; TRBD2 matches 12 bases. The trim removed 8 bases at V and 6 bases at J, leaving 4 bases unmatched. The CDR3 sequence is 14 residues long. Germline V CDR1 and CDR2: MGHDK, SYGVNS. Written as DNA, the CDR3 is TGTGCCAGCCAATCTAGCGGGAGGGCCGGGGAGCTGTTTTTT. Translation gives CASQSSGRAGELFF.

The V gene is TRBV7-2, the J gene TRBJ2-7; 9 bases match TRBD2. This CDR3 is built from 15 residues. Losses at the gene ends were 6 bases for V and 10 bases for J; bases not matched to a gene: 16. Looked up from germline, CDR1 is SGHTA and CDR2 is FQGNSA. In DNA form, the CDR3 reads TGTGCCAGCAGTTCTAGCGGGACCCAACCAATAGAACAGTACTTC. Residues: CASSSSGTQPIEQYF.

This sequence joins TRBV6-5 and TRBJ1-2; D gene unclear. V was pared by 2 bases and J by 2 bases, with 6 bases between. Germline-derived CDR1 and CDR2 are MNHEY and SVGAGI. The CDR3 extends over 13 amino acids. The DNA for the CDR3 is TGTGCCAGCAGTTACGTACAGAACTATGGCTACACCTTC. Translated: CASSYVQNYGYTF.

About this clone itself: An end of the junction does not agree with germline; a read error may underlie this. The chain carries TRBV28 and TRBJ2-7, with 9 bases lining up with TRBD1. This CDR3 contains 15 residues. Germline V CDR1 and CDR2: MDHEN, SYDVKM. CDR3 protein: CASSLFGTGQAPGHF. The CDR3 DNA is TGTGCCAGCAGTTTATTCGGGACAGGGCAAGCTCCAGGGCACTTC.

This clone occurred many times. The chain employs TRBV3-1 (or the pseudogene TRBV3-2) and TRBJ2-3, with a possible D match to TRBD1 (5 bases). The V gene's germline CDR1 is LGHDT and CDR2 YNNKEL (reference sequence). V shed 3 bases and J shed 2 bases, with 12 bases lying between them. This CDR3 has 15 amino acids. The CDR3 here is CASSQTDLPTDTQYF. In DNA, the CDR3 is TGTGCCAGCAGCCAGACAGATCTTCCCACAGATACGCAGTATTTT.

V gene TRBV14 combines with J gene TRBJ1-3; D is possibly TRBD1 (6 bases). In germline, CDR1 is SGHDN, CDR2 FVKESK. Trimming left V 4 bases short and J 1 base short, with 8 bases between. This CDR3 contains 14 residues. The CDR3 is CASSLQGSGNTIYF. The DNA of the CDR3 is TGTGCCAGCAGCCTACAGGGATCTGGAAACACCATATATTTT.

The chain carries TRBV5-4 and TRBJ2-7; 7 bases align to TRBD1. This CDR3 has 13 amino acids. From germline, CDR1 is SGHNT and CDR2 YYREEE (reference sequence). Germline trimming cut 4 bases from V and 3 bases from J; bases unmatched to any gene: 4. Written as DNA, the CDR3 is TGTGCCAGCAGCCTTCGACAGGGCTACGAGCAGTACTTC. Translated, it gives CASSLRQGYEQYF.

V and J are TRBV28 and TRBJ2-1; D call uncertain. Trimming cost V 4 bases and J 4 bases, with 8 bases left between them. Germline values: CDR1 MDHEN, CDR2 SYDVKM. There are 13 residues in the CDR3. The CDR3 protein is CASSSPLYNEQFF. As DNA, the CDR3 is TGTGCCAGCAGTTCCCCGTTATACAATGAGCAGTTCTTC.

The V call is TRBV7-9, the J call TRBJ2-3, with D possibly TRBD2 on 5 matching bases. V was pared by 5 bases and J by 2 bases, with 11 bases between. CDR1 is SEHNR, CDR2 FQNEAQ, per germline (reference sequence). The CDR3 totals 14 residues. CDR3 DNA: TGTGCCAGCAGCCGAGCGGAAGTCACAGATACGCAGTATTTT. Amino acid sequence: CASSRAEVTDTQYF.

This sequence joins TRBV10-2 and TRBJ2-3, with 9 bases identical to TRBD2. The CDR3 is 13 amino acids. CDR1 and CDR2 from the germline V gene are WSHSY and SAAADI. V dropped 8 bases and J dropped 3; count of bases not matched to a gene: 3. The CDR3 region is CASGLAGTDTQYF. The CDR3 DNA reads TGCGCCAGCGGTCTAGCGGGAACAGATACGCAGTATTTT.

The genes are TRBV19 and TRBJ1-2; D is undetermined. The germline V gene has CDR1 LNHDA and CDR2 SQIVND (reference sequence). Trimming removed 3 bases at V and 4 bases at J, with 6 bases between. The CDR3 extends over 12 amino acids. The CDR3 nucleotides read TGTGCCAGTAGTATCTTTCCCTATGGCTACACCTTC. Translation gives CASSIFPYGYTF.

The chain links TRBV2 to TRBJ1-1; TRBD1 agrees at 9 bases. Germline values: CDR1 SNHLY, CDR2 FYNNEI. J was trimmed by 1 base and V by 6 bases; bases with no gene match: 3. The CDR3 totals 14 residues. As DNA, the CDR3 is TGTGCCAGCAGCGGGGACAGGGCGAACACTGAAGCTTTCTTT. It is translated as CASSGDRANTEAFF.

CDR3 in amino acids: CASRLQGLLFF. The CDR3 DNA follows: TGTGCCAGCAGGCTACAGGGGTTACTTTTCTTT. The chain couples TRBV12-3 or TRBV12-4 to TRBJ1-1; 7 bases line up with TRBD1. This CDR3 spans 11 amino acids. The J segment lost 13 bases and the V segment lost 6 bases, leaving 8 bases of the junction unmatched.

The CDR3 coding sequence is TGTGCCAGCTACACCCAGGGGGGAAGAGGTGGCTACACCTTC. It codes for CASYTQGGRGGYTF. This sequence joins TRBV3-1 (or the pseudogene TRBV3-2) and TRBJ1-2; 7 bases map to TRBD1. The germline CDR1 and CDR2 sequences are LGHDT and YNNKEL (reference sequence). The CDR3 is 14 residues long. V gave up 8 bases and J gave up 7 bases; unmatched junction bases: 13.

This chain links TRBV30 with TRBJ2-1, with 16 bases aligning to TRBD2. Trimming took 5 bases from V and 7 from J; bases not matched to a gene: 11. CDR1 is GTSNPN and CDR2 is SVGIG in the germline V gene (reference sequence). The CDR3 sequence is 17 residues long. The CDR3 bases are TGTGCCTGGGCGCCGGGACTAGCGGGAGGGGCGGAAAATGAGCAGTTCTTC. It yields the protein CAWAPGLAGGAENEQFF.

The table lists this clone with a few counts. The gene calls are TRBV5-1 and TRBJ1-2, with 9 bases lining up with TRBD1. This CDR3 contains 12 residues. V dropped 4 bases and J dropped 14; count of bases not matched to a gene: 9. Germline V lookup: CDR1 SGHRS, CDR2 YFSETQ. CDR3 in amino acids: CASSDNRGRVTF. The CDR3 region has the DNA TGCGCCAGCAGCGATAACAGGGGGCGCGTGACCTTC.

This clone was detected a few times. This chain joins TRBV15 and TRBJ2-5; D gene ambiguous. The CDR3 spans 12 residues. CDR1 LNHNV and CDR2 YYDKDF come from the germline V gene (reference sequence). The ends were cut back, 0 bases at V and 5 bases at J, with 4 bases in the middle. The CDR3 DNA follows: TGTGCCACCAGCAGAGATATGGAGACCCAGTACTTC. Its translation: CATSRDMETQYF.

The rearrangement uses TRBV3-1 (or the pseudogene TRBV3-2) and TRBJ2-1; 10 bases line up with TRBD2. Germline V gene sequence: CDR1 LGHDT, CDR2 YNNKEL (reference sequence). V shed 1 base and J 6 bases; nucleotides not matched to a gene: 0. This CDR3 has 14 residues. Here the CDR3 reads CASSQGTSGNEQFF. CDR3 coding DNA: TGTGCCAGCAGCCAAGGGACTAGCGGCAATGAGCAGTTCTTC.

V is TRBV5-1 and J is TRBJ2-1; the match to TRBD2 covers 9 bases. Germline assignment: CDR1 SGHRS and CDR2 YFSETQ. V shed 2 bases, J shed 8 bases, and the junction held 8 bases outside the gene matches. This CDR3 region has 15 residues. This chain's CDR3 is CASSFMLAGVDEQFF. CDR3 nucleotides: TGCGCCAGCAGCTTTATGTTAGCGGGAGTGGATGAGCAGTTCTTC. The variable domain in full, completed from reference TRBV5-1 and TRBJ2-1, reads KAGVTQTPRYLIKTRGQQVTLSCSPISGHRSVSWYQQTPGQGLQFLFEYFSETQRNKGNFPGRFSGRQFSNSRSEMNVSTLELGDSALYLCASSFMLAGVDEQFFGPGTRLTVL.

The chain employs TRBV5-3 and TRBJ1-5; the match to TRBD1 covers 7 bases. TRBV5-3 falls under the ORF class, with uncertain function. Trimming removed 4 bases from V and 5 bases from J; junction bases left unmatched: 12. CDR3 length equals 16 residues. The CDR3 coding sequence is TGTGCCAGAAGCGATGATACAGGGGTATACGATCAGCCCCAGCATTTT. This sequence encodes CARSDDTGVYDQPQHF.

The chain carries TRBV10-3 and TRBJ1-3; 9 bases align to TRBD1. The trim removed 5 bases at V and 7 bases at J, leaving 3 bases unmatched. Germline V gene lookup returns CDR1 ENHRY and CDR2 SYGVKD. The CDR3 runs 13 residues. CDR3 bases: TGTGCCATCAGTTCCGGACAGGGGAACACCATATATTTT. It specifies CAISSGQGNTIYF.

The chain couples TRBV28 to TRBJ1-6, with D possibly matching TRBD1 (6 bases). CDR3 length: 15 residues. V was pared by 5 bases and J by 15 bases, with 23 bases between. The germline CDR1 and CDR2 sequences are MDHEN and SYDVKM. The CDR3 DNA follows: TGTGCCAGCAGTACTTCCGGGACATCCGATTACAGCCTCCACTTT. Translation: CASSTSGTSDYSLHF.

This chain connects TRBV5-5 to TRBJ2-1; TRBD1 aligns across 9 bases. V trimming: 4 bases; J trimming: 4 bases; junction bases outside the gene matches: 6. CDR1 is SGHKS, CDR2 YYEKEE, per germline (reference sequence). This CDR3 contains 15 residues. The CDR3 here is CASSLDRGDYNEQFF. DNA of the CDR3: TGTGCCAGCAGCCTCGACAGGGGGGATTACAATGAGCAGTTCTTC.

The chain links TRBV4-1 to TRBJ2-3; no clear D gene. Germline V gives CDR1 MGHRA, CDR2 YSYEKL. The CDR3 contains 14 residues. The germline V and J ends were trimmed by 3 bases and 2 bases, with 9 bases remaining between them. CDR3 in DNA: TGCGCCAGCAGCCAGATTACTCCCACAGATACGCAGTATTTT. Translating gives CASSQITPTDTQYF.

V is TRBV6-5 and J is TRBJ1-2, with D unresolved. Germline CDR1 reads MNHEY; CDR2 reads SVGAGI. The CDR3 is 12 amino acids. The germline V and J ends were trimmed by 7 bases and 7 bases, with 13 bases remaining between them. CDR3 amino acids: CASKSHQFGYTF. The CDR3 region has the DNA TGTGCCAGCAAAAGCCACCAATTTGGCTACACCTTC.

V is TRBV27 and J is TRBJ1-2, with TRBD1 identical over 8 bases. V shed 3 bases, J shed 8 bases, and the junction held 5 bases outside the gene matches. This CDR3 comprises 13 residues. Germline assignment: CDR1 MNHEY and CDR2 SMNVEV (reference sequence). Here the CDR3 reads CASSLDRAGGYTF. In DNA form, the CDR3 reads TGTGCCAGCAGTTTGGACAGGGCGGGGGGCTACACCTTC.

The chain links TRBV19 to TRBJ2-7, with a possible D match to TRBD1 (6 bases). The CDR3 spans 15 residues. Germline loops: CDR1 LNHDA, CDR2 SQIVND (reference sequence). Trimming pared 7 bases from V and 4 bases from J, leaving 20 bases between. The CDR3 protein is CASKVGQGLAYEQYF. For the CDR3, the DNA is TGTGCCAGTAAGGTAGGGCAGGGGCTTGCGTACGAGCAGTACTTC.

V and J are TRBV28 and TRBJ2-2; perhaps TRBD1 as D (6 bases). CDR3 length: 13 residues. V lost 4 bases and J 6 bases, leaving 9 bases between the germline ends. Germline V gives CDR1 MDHEN, CDR2 SYDVKM. CDR3 loop: CASSWDNPGELFF. The CDR3 DNA follows: TGTGCCAGCAGTTGGGACAACCCCGGGGAGCTGTTTTTT.

The V call is TRBV5-1, the J call TRBJ1-1; 7 positions match TRBD1. J gave up 11 bases and V 7 bases, and 14 bases lay outside the gene matches. CDR1 and CDR2 from the germline V gene are SGHRS and YFSETQ. The CDR3 is 13 residues long. The CDR3 region is CASGGDRADTAFF. The CDR3 DNA reads as TGCGCCAGCGGAGGCGACAGGGCGGATACGGCTTTCTTT.